This entry is about one T cell receptor beta chain. V lost 4 bases, J lost 4 bases, and 9 bases lay in between. CDR3 length: 12 residues. Germline CDR1 and CDR2: SGHDT and YYEEEE. In the source study's methods: The authors estimated nucleated cell counts from reference gene primer amplification. The assay was immunoSEQ multiplex PCR, and TCRdb's table has in-frame clones only and misses some. The D gene and trimming were derived from the DNA, and the V and J assignments and clone size from that table. The sample carries fewer than 200,000 clones, less than 90% recorded once. The record originates from a study of blood T cell repertoires in COVID-19.

Sequencing used PBMCs or T cells enriched from blood (not recorded which). The V gene is TRBV5-6, the J gene TRBJ2-7; TRBD1 is a possible D gene (5 bases). This sequence was found in a human donor with acute COVID-19. The donor label of this sample is uncertain. In nucleotides, the CDR3 is TGTGCCAGCAGCCGACAGTATTACGAGCAGTACTTC. It yields the protein CASSRQYYEQYF.